This T cell receptor beta chain appears in the sequencing data of a study of Ad26.COV2.S vaccination and SARS-CoV-2 variants. TCRdb keeps only in-frame clones here, not all; method: immunoSEQ multiplex PCR. The sample has roughly 320,000 clones, approximately 86% seen once; the top ten hold more than 1.5%. General study findings and limits: Ad26.COV2.S recipients had broader spike-specific TCRs (P = 0.0014).

Treatment here: over 15 received Ad26.COV2.S at low or high dose, single or two shots; about 5 received placebo; per-sample allocation not given. After the first vaccine or placebo injection, samples were drawn on day 63. The germline V gene has CDR1 SGHTA and CDR2 FQGTGA. The trim removed 5 bases at V and 6 bases at J, leaving 12 bases unmatched. The CDR3 is 16 residues long. About this clone: No antigen is known for it.

The receptor's source is a person between 18 and 65 years old who received the Ad26.COV2.S COVID-19 vaccine or a placebo. V is TRBV7-3 and J is TRBJ2-4, with 8 bases fitting TRBD2. The input for sequencing was peripheral blood, taken in a trial of Ad26.COV2.S vaccine versus placebo. CDR3 sequence (DNA): TGTGCCAGCAGCATAGGGCCAGCGGGGGAAGGAAACATTCAGTACTTC. This gives the protein CASSIGPAGEGNIQYF.